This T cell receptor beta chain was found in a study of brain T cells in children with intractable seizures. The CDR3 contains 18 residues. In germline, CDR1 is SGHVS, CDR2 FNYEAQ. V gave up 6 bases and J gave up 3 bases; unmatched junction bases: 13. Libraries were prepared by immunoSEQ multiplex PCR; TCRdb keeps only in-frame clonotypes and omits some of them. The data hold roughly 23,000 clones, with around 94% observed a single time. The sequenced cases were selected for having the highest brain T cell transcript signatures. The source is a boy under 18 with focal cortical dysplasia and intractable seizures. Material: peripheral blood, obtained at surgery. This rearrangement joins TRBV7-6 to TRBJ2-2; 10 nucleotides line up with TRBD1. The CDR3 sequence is CASSFDAGTGADTGELFF. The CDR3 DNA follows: TGTGCCAGCAGTTTTGACGCCGGGACAGGGGCGGACACCGGGGAGCTGTTTTTT.